Shown below are 26 T cell receptor beta chains from a single sample sequenced in a study of T cells after yellow fever vaccination. MiXCR, run by TCRdb on the 5' RACE reads, gives a single entry per CDR3 protein. The sample consists of just under 600,000 distinct CDR3 sequences, about 14% of them appearing once. Here the sequenced sample was PBMCs, taken on the day of the yellow fever booster vaccination. The origin of the receptors is a man aged 25 to 40 who received the YFV17D yellow fever vaccine.

This clonotype occurred a few times. The V gene is TRBV28, the J gene TRBJ2-1; a possible D gene is TRBD2 (6 bases). Trimming removed 2 bases from V and 3 bases from J, with 11 bases in between. The CDR3 contains 15 residues. In germline, CDR1 is MDHEN, CDR2 SYDVKM. The CDR3 is CASSLTAGRYNEQFF. DNA of the CDR3: TGTGCCAGCAGTTTAACCGCGGGACGCTACAATGAGCAGTTCTTC.

The chain links TRBV25-1 to TRBJ2-3; the match to TRBD2 covers 9 bases. This CDR3 is built from 15 residues. Trimming at V came to 3 bases and at J to 2 bases, leaving 3 bases not matched to a gene. Germline CDR1 is MGHDK and CDR2 is SYGVNS. The DNA for the CDR3 is TGTGCCAGCAGTGACAGCGGGGGGATCACAGATACGCAGTATTTT. It codes for CASSDSGGITDTQYF.

This clonotype was seen more than once but under ten times. V usage is TRBV20-1 and J usage is TRBJ2-1; D call uncertain. This CDR3 comprises 15 residues. Germline assignment: CDR1 DFQATT and CDR2 SNEGSKA (reference sequence). V dropped 3 bases and J dropped 0 bases, with 12 bases sitting between them. The CDR3 loop reads CSASSRRSSYNEQFF. The CDR3 coding sequence is TGCAGTGCTAGTTCGCGGAGAAGCTCCTACAATGAGCAGTTCTTC.

The V call is TRBV5-1, the J call TRBJ1-1; no reliable D call. V was pared by 4 bases and J by 1 base, with 11 bases between. The CDR3 has 14 residues. Germline V lookup: CDR1 SGHRS, CDR2 YFSETQ. CDR3 DNA: TGCGCCAGCAGCGGAGGTCCGGGGAACACTGAAGCTTTCTTT. This translates into CASSGGPGNTEAFF.

This clonotype was seen only a few times. The chain combines TRBV27 with TRBJ2-7; a weak D match, TRBD1 (5 bases). Trimming removed 6 bases from V and 4 bases from J, with 16 bases in between. The length of the CDR3 is 14 residues. Germline CDR1 and CDR2: MNHEY and SMNVEV (reference sequence). The CDR3 sequence is CASRMGQESYEQYF. DNA of the CDR3: TGTGCCAGCAGGATGGGGCAGGAAAGTTACGAGCAGTACTTC.

The chain is built from TRBV19 and TRBJ1-5; D unclear. Germline lookup yields CDR1 LNHDA and CDR2 SQIVND (reference sequence). The CDR3 has 13 amino acids. V dropped 0 bases and J dropped 6 bases, with 6 bases sitting between them. The CDR3 loop reads CASSIESAQPQHF. The CDR3, as DNA: TGTGCCAGTAGTATAGAATCTGCTCAGCCCCAGCATTTT.

For this clonotype: One end of the junction fails to match germline, which may point to a read error. The chain recombines TRBV12-3 or TRBV12-4 with TRBJ2-3, with D hard to call. The CDR3 consists of 13 residues. CDR3 nucleotides: TGTGTCAGCAACAACGAGGGCACAGATACGCAGTATTTT. Amino acid sequence: CVSNNEGTDTQYF.

The gene calls are TRBV25-1 and TRBJ2-5; 7 nucleotides align to TRBD1. Germline V gene sequence: CDR1 MGHDK, CDR2 SYGVNS. V was clipped by 7 bases and J by 2 bases; unmatched bases: 4. CDR3 length: 13 residues. The DNA of the CDR3 is TGTGCCAGCAACCGGGACAGTCAAGAGACCCAGTACTTC. Translating gives CASNRDSQETQYF.

This clonotype was detected a few times. The chain couples TRBV20-1 to TRBJ2-3; 8 bases fit TRBD2. The CDR3 is made up of 19 amino acids. Germline V gene lookup returns CDR1 DFQATT and CDR2 SNEGSKA (reference sequence). Trimming removed 3 bases from V and 0 bases from J; junction bases left unmatched: 17. CDR3 sequence reads: CSARASRSGRQYSTDTQYF. Written as DNA, the CDR3 is TGCAGTGCTAGGGCCTCTCGGAGCGGGAGACAGTATAGCACAGATACGCAGTATTTT.

This clonotype was detected a few times. This rearrangement joins TRBV6-1 to TRBJ1-1; a weak D match, TRBD1 (5 bases). This CDR3 region has 14 residues. Trimming took 4 bases from V and 1 from J, leaving 10 bases between them. CDR1 and CDR2 (germline): MNHNS, SASEGT. CDR3: CASSARVTNTEAFF. The DNA of the CDR3 is TGTGCCAGCAGTGCCAGGGTGACGAACACTGAAGCTTTCTTT.

This clonotype has only a few counts. The V call is TRBV7-2, the J call TRBJ1-5, with a possible D match to TRBD1 (5 bases). The germline CDR1 and CDR2 sequences are SGHTA and FQGNSA. The germline V and J ends were trimmed by 4 bases and 6 bases, with 7 bases remaining between them. The length of the CDR3 is 12 residues. In nucleotides, the CDR3 is TGTGCCAGCAGCTCAGGGCTTCAGCCCCAGCATTTT. This translates into CASSSGLQPQHF.

This clonotype showed up just a few times. CDR3 coding DNA: TGTGCCAGTAGTATCAGGTTGGCAGGGAATTCTCAGCCCCAGCATTTT. It translates to CASSIRLAGNSQPQHF. V and J are TRBV19 and TRBJ1-5; TRBD1 might be the D (5 bases). The germline V gene has CDR1 LNHDA and CDR2 SQIVND (reference sequence). The germline V and J ends were trimmed by 3 bases and 6 bases, with 18 bases remaining between them. The CDR3 covers 16 residues.

This clonotype was observed a handful of times. The chain joins TRBV5-4 to TRBJ2-2; D call uncertain. With 2 bases removed from V and 5 bases from J, the gap between germline ends came to 7 bases. CDR3 length: 13 amino acids. Per germline, CDR1 SGHNT and CDR2 YYREEE (reference sequence). CDR3 nucleotides: TGTGCCAGCAGCTTCATAGAAACCGGGGAGCTGTTTTTT. Translated: CASSFIETGELFF.

This clonotype has just a few counts. The J gene is TRBJ1-2, the V gene TRBV5-1, with a tentative D call TRBD1 (6 bases). Trimming shortened V by 4 bases and J by 8 bases, and 18 bases separated the two germline ends. The CDR3 has 14 residues. The germline V gene encodes CDR1 SGHRS and CDR2 YFSETQ. CDR3 sequence (DNA): TGCGCCAGCAGCCCCCTCCTGGGGGCGAAGGGCTACACCTTC. Translated: CASSPLLGAKGYTF.

This clonotype was counted ten times or more. The genes are TRBV20-1 and TRBJ1-5; 8 positions agree with TRBD1. Trimming removed 6 bases from V and 5 bases from J; junction bases left unmatched: 9. The CDR3 runs to 14 residues. CDR1 DFQATT and CDR2 SNEGSKA come from the germline V gene (reference sequence). CDR3 sequence reads: CSAVLTGVDQPQHF. CDR3 DNA sequence: TGCAGTGCAGTCCTGACAGGGGTGGATCAGCCCCAGCATTTT.

This sequence joins TRBV28 and TRBJ2-3, with TRBD2 matching 7 bases. This CDR3 comprises 15 residues. The germline V gene encodes CDR1 MDHEN and CDR2 SYDVKM. The trim removed 3 bases at V and 3 bases at J, leaving 6 bases unmatched. The CDR3 loop reads CASSFSGIITDTQYF. In DNA form, the CDR3 reads TGTGCCAGCAGTTTCAGCGGGATTATAACAGATACGCAGTATTTT. Variable domain in full (rest from reference TRBV28 and TRBJ2-3): DVKVTQSSRYLVKRTGEKVFLECVQDMDHENMFWYRQDPGLGLRLIYFSYDVKMKEKGDIPEGYSVSREKKERFSLILESASTNQTSMYLCASSFSGIITDTQYFGPGTRLTVL.

The chain recombines TRBV10-2 with TRBJ2-7; TRBD2 matches 10 bases. CDR3 length: 14 residues. J lost 3 bases, V lost 6 bases, and 5 bases had no gene match. Germline values: CDR1 WSHSY, CDR2 SAAADI. CDR3 sequence (DNA): TGCGCCAGCAGAGAGCGGGAGGGCTTCTACGAGCAGTACTTC. Protein product: CASREREGFYEQYF.

This clonotype has just a few counts. The V and J genes are TRBV10-2 and TRBJ2-7; D remains unclear. The CDR3 runs to 12 residues. Between the trimmed V and J ends, which lost 10 bases and 3 bases, there was a span of 13 bases. CDR1 and CDR2 (germline): WSHSY, SAAADI. This chain's CDR3 is CATITDRYEQYF. CDR3 nucleotides: TGCGCCACCATTACCGATCGCTACGAGCAGTACTTC.

This clonotype has a handful of counts. The chain recombines TRBV20-1 with TRBJ2-1; the D gene is possibly TRBD2 (6 bases). The V end lost 6 bases, the J end lost 0 bases, and 18 bases lay between the germline ends. The CDR3 is made up of 16 amino acids. CDR1 is DFQATT, CDR2 SNEGSKA, per germline (reference sequence). CDR3 residues: CSAREVAGSSYNEQFF. The DNA of the CDR3 is TGCAGTGCCCGAGAGGTCGCCGGGAGCTCCTACAATGAGCAGTTCTTC.

V is TRBV6-2 or TRBV6-3 and J is TRBJ1-2; D is uncertain. The germline V and J ends were trimmed by 6 bases and 7 bases, with 12 bases remaining between them. The germline V gene has CDR1 MNHEY and CDR2 SVGEGT. The CDR3 runs 12 residues. The CDR3 reads CASRPDTPGYTF. In DNA, the CDR3 is TGTGCCAGCAGACCCGACACACCTGGCTACACCTTC.

This chain links TRBV2 with TRBJ2-2, with 14 bases lining up with TRBD2. The V and J ends lost 6 bases and 2 bases, in that order; junction bases with no gene match: 5. Germline CDR1 and CDR2: SNHLY and FYNNEI. This CDR3 is built from 17 residues. The CDR3 here is CASSHGLAGGNTGELFF. CDR3 sequence (DNA): TGTGCCAGCAGCCACGGACTAGCGGGAGGTAACACCGGGGAGCTGTTTTTT.

The genes are TRBV7-2 and TRBJ1-4, with 7 bases fitting TRBD1. Germline CDR1 and CDR2: SGHTA and FQGNSA. The CDR3 has 14 amino acids. V lost 5 bases to trimming and J lost 5 bases; unmatched junction nucleotides: 5. CDR3 DNA: TGTGCCAGCAGCCCGACAGGGACGAATGAAAAACTGTTTTTT. Translating it yields CASSPTGTNEKLFF.

The V gene is TRBV12-3 or TRBV12-4, the J gene TRBJ2-5, with D perhaps TRBD2 (5 bases). V lost 5 bases, J lost 4 bases, and 11 bases lay in between. The CDR3 runs 13 residues. The DNA of the CDR3 is TGTGCCAGCAGTCCGGACTTGATAGAGACCCAGTACTTC. Protein product: CASSPDLIETQYF.

This clonotype has a count of ten or more. This chain joins TRBV4-3 and TRBJ2-7, with TRBD1 matching over 9 bases. There are 15 residues in the CDR3. J was trimmed by 1 base and V by 5 bases; bases with no gene match: 6. CDR1 is LGHNA and CDR2 is YSLEER in the germline V gene. CDR3 protein: CASSSAGTGSYEQYF. CDR3 coding DNA: TGCGCCAGCAGCTCCGCCGGGACAGGGTCCTACGAGCAGTACTTC.

This chain joins TRBV29-1 and TRBJ2-2; D unclear. CDR1 and CDR2 (germline): SQVTM, ANQGSEA. Trimming left V 7 bases short and J 1 base short, with 10 bases between. CDR3 length: 13 amino acids. CDR3 in amino acids: CSARSRNTGELFF. The CDR3 DNA follows: TGCAGCGCACGTAGTAGGAACACCGGGGAGCTGTTTTTT.

V gene TRBV7-9 combines with J gene TRBJ2-1; TRBD2 might be the D (5 bases). Germline V gene data show CDR1 as SEHNR and CDR2 as FQNEAQ (reference sequence). This CDR3 is built from 11 residues. V lost 8 bases, J lost 9 bases, and 11 bases lay in between. The DNA for the CDR3 is TGTGCCAGCGGCCTAGAGGGTGAGCAGTTCTTC. Translation gives CASGLEGEQFF.